This TCR beta chain derives from a study of cytomegalovirus exposure and HLA in healthy donors. Germline V gene lookup returns CDR1 SEHNR and CDR2 FQNEAQ (reference sequence). The CDR3 sequence is 14 residues long. V was shortened by 1 base and J by 3 bases, with 7 bases between the two germline ends. The repertoire was sequenced with immunoSEQ multiplex PCR; TCRdb's copy has only in-frame clones and lacks some. The table records 300,000 to 350,000 clones, 70% to 90% of them present only once. This TCR was recovered from a man aged 30 to 39 in good health and CMV-seronegative. The sequenced material came from PBMCs. This rearrangement joins TRBV7-9 to TRBJ1-5, with unresolved D. CDR3 loop: CASSLDGNNQPQHF. The CDR3 nucleotides read TGTGCCAGCAGCTTAGACGGGAACAATCAGCCCCAGCATTTT.